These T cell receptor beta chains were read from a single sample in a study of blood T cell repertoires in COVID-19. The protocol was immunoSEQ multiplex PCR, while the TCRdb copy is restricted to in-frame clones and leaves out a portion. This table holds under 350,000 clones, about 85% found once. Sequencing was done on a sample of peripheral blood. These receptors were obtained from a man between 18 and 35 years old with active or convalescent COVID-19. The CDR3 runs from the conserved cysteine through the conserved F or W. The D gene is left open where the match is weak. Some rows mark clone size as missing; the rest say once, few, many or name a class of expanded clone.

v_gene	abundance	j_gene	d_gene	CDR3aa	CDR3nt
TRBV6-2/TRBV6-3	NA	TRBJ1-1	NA	CASSYVSYTEAFF	TGTGCCAGCAGTTACGTCTCTTACACTGAAGCTTTCTTT
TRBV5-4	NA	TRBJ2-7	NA	CASSLAGIDEQYF	TGTGCCAGCAGCTTGGCAGGGATAGACGAGCAGTACTTC
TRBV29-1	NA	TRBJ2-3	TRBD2	CSVEEAGGDTQYF	TGCAGCGTTGAAGAAGCGGGAGGAGATACGCAGTATTTT
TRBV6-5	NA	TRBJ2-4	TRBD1	CASSQRTGRQYF	TGTGCCAGCAGCCAAAGGACAGGGAGACAGTACTTC
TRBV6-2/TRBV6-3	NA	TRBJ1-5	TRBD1	CASSYETGVYQPQHF	TGTGCCAGCAGTTACGAAACAGGGGTATATCAGCCCCAGCATTTT
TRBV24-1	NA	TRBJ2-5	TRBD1	CATSDPKTGGETQYF	TGTGCCACCAGTGATCCTAAGACAGGGGGGGAGACCCAGTACTTC
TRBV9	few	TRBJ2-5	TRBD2	CASSVEGKGTREETQYF	TGTGCCAGCAGCGTAGAAGGTAAAGGGACTAGAGAAGAGACCCAGTACTTC
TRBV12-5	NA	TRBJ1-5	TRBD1	CASALGDRANQPQHF	TGTGCTAGTGCATTGGGGGACAGGGCCAATCAGCCCCAGCATTTT
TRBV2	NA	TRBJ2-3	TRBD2	CASTKLAGGDTDTQYF	TGTGCCAGCACTAAACTAGCGGGAGGGGACACAGATACGCAGTATTTT
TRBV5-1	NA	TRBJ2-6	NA	CASSLGSSGANVLTF	TGCGCCAGCAGCTTGGGCAGCTCTGGGGCCAACGTCCTGACTTTC
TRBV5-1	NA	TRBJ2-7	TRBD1	CASSRDRAFHEQYF	TGCGCCAGCAGCCGAGACAGGGCCTTTCACGAGCAGTACTTC
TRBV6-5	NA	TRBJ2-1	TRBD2	CASSPSGNEQFF	TGTGCCAGCAGTCCTAGCGGAAATGAGCAGTTCTTC